This T cell receptor beta chain was sequenced in a study of control samples from healthy donors and cancer patients. Assay: immunoSEQ multiplex PCR; the TCRdb copy retains only in-frame clones and omits some. The sample lists under 80,000 clones, nearly 85% seen once, with 25% to 35% in the top ten. The germline CDR1 and CDR2 sequences are SGHVS and FQNEAQ. Trimming stripped 5 bases from V and 8 bases from J, with 15 bases between. This CDR3 has 13 residues. The chain employs TRBV7-8 and TRBJ1-1; perhaps TRBD1 as D (5 bases). This sequence originates from a man aged 50-60 years in good health. Sequenced: blood. The CDR3 nucleotides read TGTGCCAGCAGCATTCCCTCCGGGACCGAAGCTTTCTTT. It codes for CASSIPSGTEAFF.